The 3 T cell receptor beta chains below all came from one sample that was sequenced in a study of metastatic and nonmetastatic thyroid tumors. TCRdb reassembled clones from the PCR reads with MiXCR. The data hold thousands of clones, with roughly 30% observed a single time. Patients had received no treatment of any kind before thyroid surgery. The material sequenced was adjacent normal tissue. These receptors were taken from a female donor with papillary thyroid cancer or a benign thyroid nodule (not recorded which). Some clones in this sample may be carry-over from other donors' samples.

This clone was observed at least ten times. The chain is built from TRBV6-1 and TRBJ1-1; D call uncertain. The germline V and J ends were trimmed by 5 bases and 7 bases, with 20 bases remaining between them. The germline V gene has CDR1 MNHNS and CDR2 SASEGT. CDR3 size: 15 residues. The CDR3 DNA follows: TGTGCCAGCAGTCGGACGGGTGTGTTCCCAGGTGAAGCTTTCTTT. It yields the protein CASSRTGVFPGEAFF.

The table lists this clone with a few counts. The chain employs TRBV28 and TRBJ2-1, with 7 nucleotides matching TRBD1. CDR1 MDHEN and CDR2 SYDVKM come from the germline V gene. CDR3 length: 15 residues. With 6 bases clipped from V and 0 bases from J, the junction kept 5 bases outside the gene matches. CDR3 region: CASSLQGPSYNEQFF. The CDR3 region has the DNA TGTGCCAGCAGCTTACAGGGGCCCTCCTACAATGAGCAGTTCTTC.

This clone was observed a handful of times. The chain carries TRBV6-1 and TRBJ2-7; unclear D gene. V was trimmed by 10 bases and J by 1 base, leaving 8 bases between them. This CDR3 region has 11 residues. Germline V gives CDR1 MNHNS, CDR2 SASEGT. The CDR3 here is CATETSYEQYF. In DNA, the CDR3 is TGTGCCACCGAGACTTCCTACGAGCAGTACTTC.